The T cell receptor (beta chain) described here comes from a study of cytomegalovirus exposure and HLA in healthy donors. It was with 60 Vbeta and 13 Jbeta primers that the PCR ran. The method was immunoSEQ multiplex PCR; TCRdb's version includes in-frame clones alone and lacks a portion of them. This sample has about 80,000 clones, with around 62% found just once. This CDR3 is built from 15 residues. V lost 2 bases to trimming and J lost 3 bases; unmatched junction nucleotides: 4. CDR1 is PRHDT and CDR2 is FYEKMQ in the germline V gene (reference sequence). What was sequenced was PBMCs. This chain joins TRBV13 and TRBJ1-5; 7 nucleotides agree with TRBD1. The sequence came from a male donor in good health and CMV-seropositive. CDR3 nucleotides: TGTGCCAGCAGCTTACAGGGGGGCTTCAATCAGCCCCAGCATTTT. This gives the protein CASSLQGGFNQPQHF.